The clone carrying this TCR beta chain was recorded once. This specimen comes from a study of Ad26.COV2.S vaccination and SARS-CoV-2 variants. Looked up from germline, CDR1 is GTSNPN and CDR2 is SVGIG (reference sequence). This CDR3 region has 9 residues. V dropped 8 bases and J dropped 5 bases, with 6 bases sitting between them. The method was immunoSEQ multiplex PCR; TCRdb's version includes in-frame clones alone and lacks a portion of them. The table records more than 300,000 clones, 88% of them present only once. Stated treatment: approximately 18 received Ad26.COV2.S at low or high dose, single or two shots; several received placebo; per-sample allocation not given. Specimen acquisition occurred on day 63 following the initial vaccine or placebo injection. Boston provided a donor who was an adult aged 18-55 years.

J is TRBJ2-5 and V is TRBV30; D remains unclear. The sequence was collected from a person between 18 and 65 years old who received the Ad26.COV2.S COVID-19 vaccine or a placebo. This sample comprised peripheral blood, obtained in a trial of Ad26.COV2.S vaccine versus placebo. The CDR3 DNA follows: TGTGCCGTAAGGGAGACCCAGTACTTC. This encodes CAVRETQYF.